These T cell receptor beta chains were read from a single sample in a study of T cells after yellow fever vaccination. Each CDR3 protein gets one entry after TCRdb re-called the 5' RACE reads with MiXCR. In the table there are around 530,000 distinct CDR3 sequences, roughly a sixth of which are singletons. Sequencing was performed on PBMCs, taken 5 to 6 days after the first yellow fever vaccination. The source is a man aged 18-30 years who received the YFV17D yellow fever vaccine. The CDR3 runs from the conserved cysteine through the conserved F or W. The D gene is left open where the match is weak. The size entry is marked missing in some rows and otherwise reads once, few, many or a size class.

CASSSGDRDDAFF,TGTGCCAGCAGCTCGGGCGACAGGGACGATGCTTTCTTT,13,TRBJ1-1,TRBV9,few,TRBD1
CASTLTGNTDTQYF,TGTGCCAGCACCTTGACAGGGAACACAGATACGCAGTATTTT,14,TRBJ2-3,TRBV27,few,TRBD1
CASSPPISDVNTGELFF,TGTGCCAGCTCACCACCGATCTCCGATGTGAACACCGGGGAGCTGTTTTTT,17,TRBJ2-2,TRBV18,-,-
CASSSLERLNEQFF,TGTGCCAGCAGCTCACTAGAGAGGCTCAATGAGCAGTTCTTC,14,TRBJ2-1,TRBV7-9,-,-
CASSWDRTAETQYF,TGTGCCAGCAGCTGGGACAGGACGGCAGAGACCCAGTACTTC,14,TRBJ2-5,TRBV7-3,-,TRBD1
CASSPTSGGAGERTQYF,TGTGCCAGCAGCCCCACTAGCGGGGGGGCGGGAGAGAGAACCCAGTACTTC,17,TRBJ2-5,TRBV5-6,-,TRBD2
CASSGRWDTDTQYF,TGTGCCAGCAGTGGGCGGTGGGACACAGATACGCAGTATTTT,14,TRBJ2-3,TRBV12-3/TRBV12-4,few,-
CASSYSGGQDTEAFF,TGTGCCAGCAGTTACTCCGGGGGGCAGGACACTGAAGCTTTCTTT,15,TRBJ1-1,TRBV6-5,-,-
CASSADRRSEAFF,TGTGCCAGCAGTGCGGACAGGAGATCTGAAGCTTTCTTT,13,TRBJ1-1,TRBV6-2/TRBV6-3,-,TRBD1
CASRKDRVGPGGSLGIQYF,TGCGCCAGCAGGAAAGACCGGGTTGGGCCCGGGGGGTCACTAGGGATTCAGTACTTC,19,TRBJ2-4,TRBV10-2,-,TRBD2
CAWGDLGAYNEQFF,TGTGCCTGGGGCGACTTGGGTGCCTACAATGAGCAGTTCTTC,14,TRBJ2-1,TRBV30,few,-
CASQRQGRNEQFF,TGTGCCAGCCAGAGACAGGGGAGGAATGAGCAGTTCTTC,13,TRBJ2-1,TRBV7-3,-,TRBD1
CASSSAPDQPQHF,TGCGCCAGCAGCTCAGCTCCCGATCAGCCCCAGCATTTT,13,TRBJ1-5,TRBV5-1,-,-
CASSPKGVTTKNIQYF,TGTGCCAGCAGCCCCAAGGGGGTAACGACCAAAAACATTCAGTACTTC,16,TRBJ2-4,TRBV7-9,-,-
CATSREVITSYEQYF,TGTGCCACCAGCAGAGAGGTGATTACGTCCTACGAGCAGTACTTC,15,TRBJ2-7,TRBV15,once,-
CASSPGPWTGELFF,TGTGCCAGCAGCCCCGGGCCGTGGACCGGGGAGCTGTTTTTT,14,TRBJ2-2,TRBV13,-,-
CASSAMGAGNTIYF,TGTGCCAGCAGCGCAATGGGTGCTGGAAACACCATATATTTT,14,TRBJ1-3,TRBV12-3/TRBV12-4,many,-
CASSRTGDWTEAFF,TGTGCCAGCAGCCGAACAGGGGATTGGACTGAAGCTTTCTTT,14,TRBJ1-1,TRBV3-1,few,TRBD1
CASSPRMAQETTGELFF,TGTGCCAGCAGCCCACGGATGGCACAGGAAACCACCGGGGAGCTGTTTTTT,17,TRBJ2-2,TRBV7-2,-,-
CASSHRAPNEKLFF,TGTGCCAGCAGTCACCGGGCTCCAAATGAAAAACTGTTTTTT,14,TRBJ1-4,TRBV12-3/TRBV12-4,-,-
CASSSGGGSSYEQYF,TGTGCCAGTAGTAGTGGAGGGGGCAGCTCCTACGAGCAGTACTTC,15,TRBJ2-7,TRBV19,-,-
CASSQEGLVNYGYTF,TGTGCCAGCAGCCAAGAAGGTCTGGTTAACTATGGCTACACCTTC,15,TRBJ1-2,TRBV4-2,-,-
CSARTLLRTGTKLFF,TGCAGTGCTAGAACTCTACTCCGGACAGGGACTAAACTGTTTTTT,15,TRBJ1-4,TRBV20-1,few,TRBD1
CATSDLIGGLTDTQYF,TGTGCCACCAGTGACCTAATAGGCGGACTCACAGATACGCAGTATTTT,16,TRBJ2-3,TRBV24-1,few,-
CASSLGAGMDTEAFF,TGCGCCAGCAGCTTGGGCGCAGGGATGGACACTGAAGCTTTCTTT,15,TRBJ1-1,TRBV5-1,-,-
CASSDLLSYEQYF,TGTGCCAGTTCCGACCTATTGTCCTACGAGCAGTACTTC,13,TRBJ2-7,TRBV19,-,-
CASSPSGRGAQNEQFF,TGTGCCAGCAGCCCATCGGGTCGGGGGGCCCAAAATGAGCAGTTCTTC,16,TRBJ2-1,TRBV7-8,few,-
CASSLVSRGYGYTF,TGTGCCAGCAGCTTAGTATCACGGGGATATGGCTACACCTTC,14,TRBJ1-2,TRBV7-9,-,-
CSARFRSGKNTEAFF,TGCAGTGCTAGGTTTCGCTCGGGGAAGAACACTGAAGCTTTCTTT,15,TRBJ1-1,TRBV20-1,few,-
CASNQARSNQPQHF,TGTGCCAGCAATCAAGCTCGTAGCAATCAGCCCCAGCATTTT,14,TRBJ1-5,TRBV2,-,-
CASSHRQGGVETQYF,TGTGCCAGCAGCCACCGGCAAGGAGGGGTAGAGACCCAGTACTTC,15,TRBJ2-5,TRBV7-2,-,-
CATSQTGTVYSGANVLTF,TGTGCCACCAGCCAGACGGGGACAGTTTACTCTGGGGCCAACGTCCTGACTTTC,18,TRBJ2-6,TRBV12-3/TRBV12-4,-,TRBD1
CSVVIGVFNNEQFF,TGCAGCGTTGTAATAGGGGTTTTTAACAATGAGCAGTTCTTC,14,TRBJ2-1,TRBV29-1,-,-
CASSPLGTGAGANVLTF,TGTGCCAGCAGTCCCCTAGGGACAGGGGCTGGGGCCAACGTCCTGACTTTC,17,TRBJ2-6,TRBV6-2/TRBV6-3,-,TRBD1
CASSFSGGPYEKLFF,TGTGCCAGCAGCTTCTCAGGGGGTCCTTATGAAAAACTGTTTTTT,15,TRBJ1-4,TRBV7-6,-,TRBD1
CASSYTTGGLGNAIYF,TGTGCCAGCAGTTACACCACAGGGGGCCTTGGAAACGCCATATATTTT,16,TRBJ1-3,TRBV6-5,-,TRBD1
CSARGFGWDSRRINEQFF,TGCAGTGCTAGAGGGTTTGGATGGGACTCCCGACGGATCAATGAGCAGTTCTTC,18,TRBJ2-1,TRBV20-1,-,-
CASSPPEGLNSPLHF,TGTGCCAGCTCACCACCGGAGGGGTTGAATTCACCCCTCCACTTT,15,TRBJ1-6,TRBV18,-,-
CASSRDRIETQYF,TGTGCCAGCTCACGCGACAGGATCGAGACCCAGTACTTC,13,TRBJ2-5,TRBV18,-,-
CASIQGGEAFF,TGTGCCAGCATTCAGGGGGGTGAAGCTTTCTTT,11,TRBJ1-1,TRBV2,many,TRBD1
CASSQAPRGGLGGELFF,TGTGCCAGCAGCCAAGCCCCTCGGGGGGGGCTTGGCGGGGAGCTGTTTTTT,17,TRBJ2-2,TRBV4-2,-,TRBD2
CASSLRLAGNEQFF,TGTGCCAGCAGCTTGAGGCTAGCGGGGAATGAGCAGTTCTTC,14,TRBJ2-1,TRBV5-4,-,TRBD2
CSAHRPAGGTDTQYF,TGCAGTGCTCACAGGCCAGCGGGGGGTACAGATACGCAGTATTTT,15,TRBJ2-3,TRBV20-1,few,TRBD2
CSAKYRGVYGYTF,TGCAGTGCTAAGTACAGGGGAGTCTATGGCTACACCTTC,13,TRBJ1-2,TRBV20-1,-,TRBD1
CASSQEIGPEAQYF,TGCGCCAGCAGCCAAGAAATCGGCCCGGAGGCCCAGTACTTC,14,TRBJ2-5,TRBV4-1,few,-